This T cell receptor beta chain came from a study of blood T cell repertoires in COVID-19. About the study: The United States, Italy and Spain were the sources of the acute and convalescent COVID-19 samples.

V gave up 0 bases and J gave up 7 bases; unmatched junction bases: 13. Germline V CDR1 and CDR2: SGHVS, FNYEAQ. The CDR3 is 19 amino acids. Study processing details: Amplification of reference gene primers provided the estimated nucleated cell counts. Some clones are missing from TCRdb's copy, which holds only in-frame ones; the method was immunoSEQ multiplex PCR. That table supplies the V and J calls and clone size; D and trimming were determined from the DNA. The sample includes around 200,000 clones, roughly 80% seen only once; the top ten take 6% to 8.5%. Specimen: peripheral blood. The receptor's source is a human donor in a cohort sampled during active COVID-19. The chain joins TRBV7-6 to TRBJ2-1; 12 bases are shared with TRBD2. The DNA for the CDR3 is TGTGCCAGCAGCTTAGCGCTTGGACTAGCGGGGAACCGGGGAAATGAGCAGTTCTTC. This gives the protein CASSLALGLAGNRGNEQFF.